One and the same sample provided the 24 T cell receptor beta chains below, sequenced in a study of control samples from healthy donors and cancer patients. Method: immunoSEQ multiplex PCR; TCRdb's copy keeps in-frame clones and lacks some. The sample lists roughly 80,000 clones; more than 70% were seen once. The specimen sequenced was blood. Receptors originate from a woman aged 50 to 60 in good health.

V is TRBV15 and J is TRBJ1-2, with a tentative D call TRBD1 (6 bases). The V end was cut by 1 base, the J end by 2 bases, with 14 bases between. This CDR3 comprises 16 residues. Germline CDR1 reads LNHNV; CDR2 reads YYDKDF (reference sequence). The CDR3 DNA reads TGTGCCACCAGCAGAGTAGGGGGGGCGATAAACTATGGCTACACCTTC. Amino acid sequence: CATSRVGGAINYGYTF.

CDR3 sequence (DNA): TGTGCCAGCAGTGAAGTGGGACAGGGAAAGTCACCCCTCCACTTT. Amino acids: CASSEVGQGKSPLHF. The chain couples TRBV2 to TRBJ1-6; 9 bases fit TRBD1. The V gene's germline CDR1 is SNHLY and CDR2 FYNNEI. This CDR3 has 15 residues. V lost 1 base to trimming and J lost 10 bases; unmatched junction nucleotides: 5.

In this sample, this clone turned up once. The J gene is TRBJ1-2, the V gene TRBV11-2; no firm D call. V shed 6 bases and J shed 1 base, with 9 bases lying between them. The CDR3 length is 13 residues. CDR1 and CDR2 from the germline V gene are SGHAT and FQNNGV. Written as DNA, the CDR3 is TGTGCCAGCAGTCAGGCGTTTAACTATGGCTACACCTTC. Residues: CASSQAFNYGYTF. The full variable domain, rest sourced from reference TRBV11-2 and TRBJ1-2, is EAGVAQSPRYKIIEKRQSVAFWCNPISGHATLYWYQQILGQGPKLLIQFQNNGVVDDSQLPKDRFSAERLKGVDSTLKIQPAKLEDSAVYLCASSQAFNYGYTFGSGTRLTVV.

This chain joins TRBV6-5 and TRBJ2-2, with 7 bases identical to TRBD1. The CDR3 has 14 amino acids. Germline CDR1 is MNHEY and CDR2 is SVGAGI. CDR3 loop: CVLGDSANTGELFF. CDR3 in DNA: TGTGTCCTCGGGGACAGCGCGAACACCGGGGAGCTGTTTTTT.

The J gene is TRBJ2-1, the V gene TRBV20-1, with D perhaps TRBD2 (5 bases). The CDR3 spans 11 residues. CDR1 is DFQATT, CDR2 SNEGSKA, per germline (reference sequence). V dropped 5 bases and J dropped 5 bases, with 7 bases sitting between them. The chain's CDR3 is CSAAADNEQFF. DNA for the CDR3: TGCAGTGCTGCAGCGGACAATGAGCAGTTCTTC.

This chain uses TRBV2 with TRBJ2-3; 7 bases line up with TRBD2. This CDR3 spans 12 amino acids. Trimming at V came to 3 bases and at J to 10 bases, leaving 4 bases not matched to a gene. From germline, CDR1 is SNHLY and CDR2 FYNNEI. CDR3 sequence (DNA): TGTGCCAGCAGTGACGGCCGGGAGGCGCAGTATTTT. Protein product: CASSDGREAQYF.

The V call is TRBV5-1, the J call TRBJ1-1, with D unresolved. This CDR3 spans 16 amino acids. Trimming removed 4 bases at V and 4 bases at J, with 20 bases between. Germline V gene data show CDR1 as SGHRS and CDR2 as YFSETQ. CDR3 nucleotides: TGCGCCAGCAGCCCGGTTGAAGGTAGGCAAGGCACTGAAGCTTTCTTT. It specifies CASSPVEGRQGTEAFF.

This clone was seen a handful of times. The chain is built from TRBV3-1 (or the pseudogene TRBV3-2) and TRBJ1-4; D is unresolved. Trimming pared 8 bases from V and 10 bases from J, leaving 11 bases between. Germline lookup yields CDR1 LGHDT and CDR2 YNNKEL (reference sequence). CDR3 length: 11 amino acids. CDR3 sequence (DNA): TGTGCCAGCGGAAACGAGGGAAAACTGTTTTTT. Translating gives CASGNEGKLFF.

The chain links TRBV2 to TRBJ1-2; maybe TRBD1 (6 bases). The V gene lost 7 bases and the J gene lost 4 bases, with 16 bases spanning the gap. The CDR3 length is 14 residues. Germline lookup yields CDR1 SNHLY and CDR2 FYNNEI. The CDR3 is CASMLQGGVYGYTF. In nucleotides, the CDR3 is TGTGCCAGCATGCTACAGGGAGGCGTCTATGGCTACACCTTC.

CDR3 coding DNA: TGTGCCAGCAGTGAACCCGATTTGAGTTGGCAGCCCCAGCATTTT. It encodes CASSEPDLSWQPQHF. V and J are TRBV6-1 and TRBJ1-5; D remains ambiguous. The CDR3 covers 15 residues. Germline V gene sequence: CDR1 MNHNS, CDR2 SASEGT. V was pared by 2 bases and J by 7 bases, with 15 bases between.

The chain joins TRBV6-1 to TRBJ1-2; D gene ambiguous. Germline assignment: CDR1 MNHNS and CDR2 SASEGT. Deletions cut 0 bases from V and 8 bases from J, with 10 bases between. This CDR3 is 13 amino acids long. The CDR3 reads CASSEALDGGYTF. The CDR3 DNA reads TGTGCCAGCAGTGAAGCCCTAGACGGAGGCTACACCTTC.

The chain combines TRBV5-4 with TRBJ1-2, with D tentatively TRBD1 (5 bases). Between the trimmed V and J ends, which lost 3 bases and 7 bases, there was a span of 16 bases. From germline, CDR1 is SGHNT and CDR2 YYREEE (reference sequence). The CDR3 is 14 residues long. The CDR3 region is CASSSYGQGSGYTF. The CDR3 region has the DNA TGTGCCAGCAGCTCATATGGGCAGGGTAGTGGCTACACCTTC.

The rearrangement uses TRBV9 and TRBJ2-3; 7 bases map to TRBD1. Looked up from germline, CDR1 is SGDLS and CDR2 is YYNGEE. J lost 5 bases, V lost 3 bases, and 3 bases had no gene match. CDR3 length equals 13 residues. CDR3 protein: CASSARTGDTQYF. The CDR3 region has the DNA TGTGCCAGCAGCGCCCGGACAGGAGATACGCAGTATTTT. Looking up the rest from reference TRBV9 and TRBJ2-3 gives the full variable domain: DSGVTQTPKHLITATGQRVTLRCSPRSGDLSVYWYQQSLDQGLQFLIQYYNGEERAKGNILERFSAQQFPDLHSELNLSSLELGDSALYFCASSARTGDTQYFGPGTRLTVL.

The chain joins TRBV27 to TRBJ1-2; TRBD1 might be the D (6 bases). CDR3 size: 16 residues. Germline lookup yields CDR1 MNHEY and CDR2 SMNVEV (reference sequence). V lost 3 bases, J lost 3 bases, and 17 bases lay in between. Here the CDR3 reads CASSLKQGSGYYGYTF. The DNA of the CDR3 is TGTGCCAGCAGTTTGAAGCAGGGGTCGGGGTACTATGGCTACACCTTC.

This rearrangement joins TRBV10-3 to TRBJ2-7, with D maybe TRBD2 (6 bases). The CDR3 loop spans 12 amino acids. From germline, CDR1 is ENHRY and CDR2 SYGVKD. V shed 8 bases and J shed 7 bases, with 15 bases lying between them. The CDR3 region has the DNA TGTGCCATCCGATCACCTGGGGGGGAGCAGTACTTC. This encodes CAIRSPGGEQYF.

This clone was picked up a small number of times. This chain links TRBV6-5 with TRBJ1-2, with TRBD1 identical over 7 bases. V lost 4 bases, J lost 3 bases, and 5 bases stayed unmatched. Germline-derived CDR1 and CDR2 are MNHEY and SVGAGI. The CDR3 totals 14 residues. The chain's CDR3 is CASSLDRTHYGYTF. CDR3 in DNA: TGTGCCAGCAGTTTGGACAGGACCCACTATGGCTACACCTTC.

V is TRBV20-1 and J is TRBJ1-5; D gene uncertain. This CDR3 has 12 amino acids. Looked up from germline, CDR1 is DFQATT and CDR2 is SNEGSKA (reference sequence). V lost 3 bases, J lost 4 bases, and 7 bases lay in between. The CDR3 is CSASIGNQPQHF. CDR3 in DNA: TGCAGTGCTAGTATTGGGAATCAGCCCCAGCATTTT.

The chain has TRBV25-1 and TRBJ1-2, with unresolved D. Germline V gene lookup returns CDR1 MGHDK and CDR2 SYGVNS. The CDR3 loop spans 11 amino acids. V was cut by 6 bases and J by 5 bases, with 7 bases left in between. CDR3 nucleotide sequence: TGTGCCAGCAGGACCATATATGGCTACACCTTC. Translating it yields CASRTIYGYTF.

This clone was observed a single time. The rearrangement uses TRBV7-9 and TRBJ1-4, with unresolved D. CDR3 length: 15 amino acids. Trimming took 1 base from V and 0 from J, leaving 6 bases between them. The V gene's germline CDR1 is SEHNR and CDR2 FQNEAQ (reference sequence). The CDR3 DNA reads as TGTGCCAGCAGCTTAGGGACTACAACTAATGAAAAACTGTTTTTT. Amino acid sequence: CASSLGTTTNEKLFF.

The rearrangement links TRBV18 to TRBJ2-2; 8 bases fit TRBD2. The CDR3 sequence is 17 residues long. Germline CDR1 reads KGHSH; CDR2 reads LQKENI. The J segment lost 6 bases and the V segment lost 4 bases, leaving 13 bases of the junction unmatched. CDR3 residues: CASSHSGSGGVAGELFF. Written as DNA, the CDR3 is TGTGCCAGCTCACACTCCGGCAGCGGGGGAGTAGCCGGGGAGCTGTTTTTT.

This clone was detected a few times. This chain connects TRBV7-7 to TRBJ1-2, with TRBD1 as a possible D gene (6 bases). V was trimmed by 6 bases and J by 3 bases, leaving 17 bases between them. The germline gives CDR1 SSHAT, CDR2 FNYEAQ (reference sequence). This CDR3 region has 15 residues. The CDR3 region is CASREKGEEDYGYTF. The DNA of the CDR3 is TGTGCCAGCAGGGAAAAGGGGGAGGAGGACTATGGCTACACCTTC.

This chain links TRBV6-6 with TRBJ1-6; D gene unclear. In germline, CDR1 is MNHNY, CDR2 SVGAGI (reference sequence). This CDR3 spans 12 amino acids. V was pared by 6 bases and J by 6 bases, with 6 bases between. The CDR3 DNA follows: TGTGCCAGCAGGGTAATTAATTCACCCCTCCACTTT. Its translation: CASRVINSPLHF.

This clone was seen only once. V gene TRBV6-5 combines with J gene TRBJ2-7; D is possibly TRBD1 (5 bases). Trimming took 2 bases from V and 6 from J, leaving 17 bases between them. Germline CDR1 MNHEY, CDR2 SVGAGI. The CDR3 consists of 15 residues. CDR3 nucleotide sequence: TGTGCCAGCAGTTACCGTCGGACAAGGGCCTCCGAGCAGTACTTC. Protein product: CASSYRRTRASEQYF.

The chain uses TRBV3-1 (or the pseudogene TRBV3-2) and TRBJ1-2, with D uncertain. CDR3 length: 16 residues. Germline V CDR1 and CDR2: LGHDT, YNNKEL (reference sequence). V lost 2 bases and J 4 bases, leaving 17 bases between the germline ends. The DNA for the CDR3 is TGTGCCAGCAGCCAATCTACCCTACTAAAAACCTATGGCTACACCTTC. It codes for CASSQSTLLKTYGYTF.